Listed here are 27 T cell receptor beta chains from one sample, sequenced in a study of T cells in women clearing cervical HPV infection. Sequencing used immunoSEQ multiplex PCR; TCRdb keeps in-frame clones, though not all of them. In all, the sample yields tens of thousands of clones. The material sequenced was blood buffy coat. These receptors all come from a woman aged 18 to 75 with a cervical HPV16 infection that either progressed to CIN3+ or cleared (not recorded which).

Concerning this clone: The junction departs from the called germline gene at one end, perhaps through a read error. Read coverage stops 3 residues before the CDR3 terminus; the germline J gene supplies the remainder. The V call is TRBV5-4, the J call TRBJ1-1; a possible D gene is TRBD1 (6 bases). This CDR3 contains 14 residues. The germline gives CDR1 SGHNT, CDR2 YYREEE (reference sequence). CDR3 DNA, as far as it was read: TGTGCCAGCACCTTGAACAGGGATAACACTGAA. It yields the protein CASTLNRDNTE. The whole CDR3 is CASTLNRDNTEAFF.

A word on this clone: The CDR3 end is not reached by the read, which stops 3 residues before it; the germline J gene fills it in. This chain uses TRBV2 with TRBJ2-5, with 9 bases fitting TRBD2. J lost 7 bases, V lost 7 bases, and 10 bases had no gene match. Germline V gene lookup returns CDR1 SNHLY and CDR2 FYNNEI. The CDR3 length is 14 residues. CDR3 in amino acids: CASKLAGRFGTQYF. The sequenced part of the CDR3 DNA is TGTGCCAGCAAACTAGCGGGCCGGTTTGGGACC.

Notes on this clone: The CDR3 goes on 3 residues after the read ends, and that part is filled in from the germline J gene. The chain combines TRBV4-2 with TRBJ2-4; perhaps TRBD2 as D (5 bases). The CDR3 has 15 amino acids. CDR1 LGHNA and CDR2 YNFKEQ come from the germline V gene. V shed 2 bases and J shed 6 bases, with 14 bases lying between them. The part of the CDR3 DNA that was read is TGTGCCAGCAGCCAATGGTTAGGACTCTCAAACATT. Protein sequence: CASSQWLGLSNI. The whole CDR3 sequence reads CASSQWLGLSNIQYF.

On this clone itself: Read coverage stops 3 residues before the CDR3 terminus; the germline J gene supplies the remainder. This chain joins TRBV7-3 and TRBJ2-1, with D tentatively TRBD2 (6 bases). The CDR3 sequence is 14 residues long. From germline, CDR1 is SGHTA and CDR2 FQGTGA. Trimming removed 8 bases from V and 6 bases from J, with 17 bases in between. CDR3 DNA (partial): TGTGCCAGCGGTTATGGGGGAGCGGGCAATGAG. Translating gives CASGYGGAGNE. The CDR3 as a whole reads CASGYGGAGNEQFF.

Points on this clone: The read ends 3 residues before the CDR3 terminus; that terminus is restored from the germline J gene. The genes are TRBV7-3 and TRBJ1-4, with a weak D call TRBD1 (5 bases). This CDR3 spans 18 amino acids. The V gene's germline CDR1 is SGHTA and CDR2 FQGTGA. The CDR3: CASSLFASNPSGANVLFF. CDR3 bases read: TGTGCCAGCAGCTTATTTGCCTCGAACCCCTCTGGGGCCAACGTA.

Points on this clone: The read falls 3 residues short of the CDR3 end, and the missing part is taken from the germline J gene. This chain connects TRBV19 to TRBJ1-6, with TRBD1 matching over 8 bases. Germline-derived CDR1 and CDR2 are LNHDA and SQIVND (reference sequence). V gave up 4 bases and J gave up 6 bases; unmatched junction bases: 5. The CDR3 is 15 amino acids. The DNA read from the CDR3 is TGTGCCAGTAGTACTCAGACAGGGGCTAATTCACCC. Its protein product is CASSTQTGANSP. The CDR3 in full is CASSTQTGANSPLHF. Combining the CDR3 with reference TRBV19 and TRBJ1-6 gives the whole variable domain DGGITQSPKYLFRKEGQNVTLSCEQNLNHDAMYWYRQDPGQGLRLIYYSQIVNDFQKGDIAEGYSVSREKKESFPLTVTSAQKNPTAFYLCASSTQTGANSPLHFGNGTRLTVT.

As concerns this clone: The read ends 3 residues shy of where the CDR3 ends; the end is completed using the germline J gene. The gene calls are TRBV19 and TRBJ1-5; D is possibly TRBD1 (6 bases). Between the trimmed V and J ends, which lost 8 bases and 4 bases, there was a span of 18 bases. The CDR3 covers 15 residues. Germline CDR1 LNHDA, CDR2 SQIVND (reference sequence). This chain's CDR3 is CASLAQGWVNQPQHF. Partial CDR3 DNA: TGTGCCAGTCTGGCACAGGGCTGGGTGAATCAGCCC.

As concerns this clone: The read halts 3 residues ahead of the CDR3 end, with the missing end drawn from the germline J gene. The chain couples TRBV7-9 to TRBJ2-5; D is possibly TRBD1 (6 bases). Germline CDR1 and CDR2: SEHNR and FQNEAQ (reference sequence). The CDR3 is 14 residues long. CDR3 bases read: TGTGCCAGCAGCGATAATTACAGGGCAGATACC. Protein product: CASSDNYRADT. The entire CDR3 sequence reads CASSDNYRADTQYF.

As for this clone: The read is 3 residues too short to cover the CDR3 end, so that end is filled in from the germline J gene. This sequence joins TRBV5-1 and TRBJ2-7; tentative D call: TRBD1 (7 bases). There are 14 residues in the CDR3. Germline values: CDR1 SGHRS, CDR2 YFSETQ. V was shortened by 3 bases and J by 3 bases, with 13 bases between the two germline ends. The part of the CDR3 DNA that was read is TGCGCCAGCAGCTCCGGGGGACAGCTCTACGAG. Encoded protein: CASSSGGQLYE. The whole CDR3 region reads CASSSGGQLYEQYF.

On this clone: The read halts 3 residues ahead of the CDR3 end, with the missing end drawn from the germline J gene. V gene TRBV5-1 combines with J gene TRBJ1-1; perhaps TRBD1 as D (6 bases). Germline CDR1 is SGHRS and CDR2 is YFSETQ. CDR3 length: 15 residues. The V end was cut by 5 bases, the J end by 2 bases, with 16 bases between. The part of the CDR3 DNA that was read is TGCGCCAGCAGTAATCCATCCAGGGGCAACACTGAA. It encodes CASSNPSRGNTE. The CDR3 reads in full as CASSNPSRGNTEAFF.

Turning to this clone: The read terminates 3 residues ahead of where the CDR3 ends, so the germline J gene completes it. The chain joins TRBV29-1 to TRBJ2-1; 9 positions match TRBD1. This CDR3 has 16 residues. The trim removed 0 bases at V and 3 bases at J, leaving 6 bases unmatched. The germline V gene has CDR1 SQVTM and CDR2 ANQGSEA. Here the CDR3 reads CSVEEIGQGIYNEQFF. The sequenced CDR3 bases are TGCAGCGTTGAAGAAATAGGACAGGGGATCTACAATGAG.

Concerning this clone: Read data end 3 residues before the CDR3 end; the end is taken from the germline J gene. V usage is TRBV20-1 and J usage is TRBJ2-1; TRBD1 might be the D (5 bases). Looked up from germline, CDR1 is DFQATT and CDR2 is SNEGSKA (reference sequence). The V and J ends lost 0 bases and 6 bases respectively, with 18 bases between them. This CDR3 is built from 16 residues. The CDR3 loop is CSARDNDQGWGNEQFF. The DNA read from the CDR3 is TGCAGTGCTAGAGATAACGATCAGGGTTGGGGCAATGAG.

Notes on this clone: The DNA ends 3 residues before the CDR3 does, and the rest of the CDR3 is filled in from the germline J gene. The chain links TRBV5-6 to TRBJ2-3, with 10 positions matching TRBD1. V was clipped by 5 bases and J by 2 bases; unmatched bases: 5. The CDR3 loop spans 15 amino acids. The V gene's germline CDR1 is SGHDT and CDR2 YYEEEE. CDR3 DNA (partial): TGTGCCAGCAGACGGACAGGGGGGACCACAGATACG. It codes for CASRRTGGTTDT. The complete CDR3 reads CASRRTGGTTDTQYF. Looking up the rest from reference TRBV5-6 and TRBJ2-3 gives the full variable domain: DAGVTQSPTHLIKTRGQQVTLRCSPKSGHDTVSWYQQALGQGPQFIFQYYEEEERQRGNFPDRFSGHQFPNYSSELNVNALLLGDSALYLCASRRTGGTTDTQYFGPGTRLTVL.

With regard to this clone: The read terminates 3 residues ahead of where the CDR3 ends, so the germline J gene completes it. The chain recombines TRBV30 with TRBJ2-7; maybe TRBD2 (6 bases). Germline values: CDR1 GTSNPN, CDR2 SVGIG (reference sequence). The V end lost 1 base, the J end lost 6 bases, and 10 bases lay between the germline ends. CDR3 length: 12 amino acids. The CDR3 loop reads CAWSAGVSEQYF. The part of the CDR3 DNA that was read is TGTGCCTGGAGTGCGGGGGTGAGCGAG.

To note about this clone: The read halts 3 residues ahead of the CDR3 end, with the missing end drawn from the germline J gene. The chain joins TRBV19 to TRBJ1-4, with 9 bases fitting TRBD1. CDR3 size: 11 residues. Germline lookup yields CDR1 LNHDA and CDR2 SQIVND (reference sequence). The V gene end was trimmed by 8 bases and the J gene end by 8 bases; junction bases not matched to a gene: 0. CDR3 DNA (partial): TGTGCCAGTGGACAGGGGGAAAAA. Protein product: CASGQGEK. The whole CDR3 reads CASGQGEKLFF.

Comments on this clone: The sequenced fragment ends 3 residues before the CDR3 boundary, so the rest is inferred from the germline J gene. The genes are TRBV19 and TRBJ2-1; 9 nucleotides match TRBD1. The CDR3 extends over 13 amino acids. The V segment lost 6 bases and the J segment 6 bases; nucleotides outside the gene matches: 3. Germline CDR1 reads LNHDA; CDR2 reads SQIVND (reference sequence). The CDR3 bases that were read are TGTGCCAGTAGCGAGACAGGGGGCAATGAG. It is translated as CASSETGGNE. The whole CDR3 sequence is CASSETGGNEQFF.

Concerning this clone: The read halts 3 residues ahead of the CDR3 end, with the missing end drawn from the germline J gene. The gene calls are TRBV30 and TRBJ2-7, with D tentatively TRBD1 (6 bases). Germline-derived CDR1 and CDR2 are GTSNPN and SVGIG (reference sequence). The CDR3 covers 13 residues. Between the trimmed V and J ends, which lost 8 bases and 0 bases, there was a span of 14 bases. CDR3 bases read: TGTGCCGGGAAACAGGGTGCCTCCTACGAG. It is translated as CAGKQGASYE. The CDR3 reads in full as CAGKQGASYEQYF.

On this clone: The read halts 3 residues ahead of the CDR3 end, with the missing end drawn from the germline J gene. J is TRBJ1-2 and V is TRBV6-1; D not resolved. V was trimmed by 3 bases and J by 4 bases, leaving 6 bases between them. This CDR3 is 12 amino acids long. Per the germline V gene, CDR1 is MNHNS and CDR2 is SASEGT. CDR3 sequence: CASSEAVYGYTF. The covered CDR3 bases are TGTGCCAGCAGTGAGGCAGTCTATGGC.

A note on this clone: The read ends 3 residues early relative to the CDR3; the germline J gene fills the gap. The chain combines TRBV10-3 with TRBJ2-1, with no clear D. CDR3 length equals 15 residues. The germline V gene encodes CDR1 ENHRY and CDR2 SYGVKD. V lost 0 bases and J lost 5, with 11 bases in between. The sequenced CDR3 bases are TGTGCCATCAGTGAGTCTCAGGCAAAGCACAATGAG. Encoded protein: CAISESQAKHNE. The complete CDR3 sequence is CAISESQAKHNEQFF.

Concerning this clone: The read falls 3 residues short of the CDR3 end, and the missing part is taken from the germline J gene. The chain links TRBV10-3 to TRBJ2-1; a weak D match, TRBD2 (6 bases). The CDR3 spans 11 residues. The ends were cut back, 10 bases at V and 6 bases at J, with 10 bases in the middle. Germline V lookup: CDR1 ENHRY, CDR2 SYGVKD. The CDR3 sequence is CASRDFNEQFF. CDR3 DNA (partial): TGTGCCAGCAGGGACTTCAATGAG.

As concerns this clone: The sample has other DNA sequences that encode this CDR3 too. The sequenced part of the CDR3 DNA is TGTGCCAGCTCACCACTCGTCGGACAGGGCAGCTCCTACGAG. As protein: CASSPLVGQGSSYE. The CDR3, in full, reads CASSPLVGQGSSYEQYF. The chain couples TRBV18 to TRBJ2-7, with 8 bases aligning to TRBD1. The read is 3 residues too short to cover the CDR3 end, so that end is filled in from the germline J gene. The length of the CDR3 is 17 residues. With 1 base clipped from V and 0 bases from J, the junction kept 8 bases outside the gene matches. CDR1 and CDR2 (germline): KGHSH, LQKENI.

As regards this clone: The CDR3 goes on 3 residues after the read ends, and that part is filled in from the germline J gene. The chain employs TRBV20-1 and TRBJ2-3; D possibly corresponds to TRBD2 (6 bases). The CDR3 extends over 14 amino acids. The V end lost 5 bases, the J end lost 4 bases, and 16 bases lay between the germline ends. Germline CDR1 is DFQATT and CDR2 is SNEGSKA (reference sequence). CDR3: CSAGPGGFADTQYF. CDR3 bases read: TGCAGTGCTGGCCCCGGAGGGTTCGCAGATACG.

On this clone itself: The read terminates 3 residues before the CDR3 end, so the remaining end is supplied by the germline J gene. The chain employs TRBV5-4 and TRBJ1-1, with a tentative D call TRBD1 (5 bases). V was clipped by 0 bases and J by 1 base, with 7 bases between them. The CDR3 covers 14 residues. Germline V gives CDR1 SGHNT, CDR2 YYREEE (reference sequence). The CDR3 DNA, read in part, is TGTGCCAGCAGCTTGGCCAGGGCGAACACTGAA. This encodes CASSLARANTE. The whole CDR3 reads CASSLARANTEAFF.

The CDR3 spells CASRATSGPGTGELFF. The sequenced part of the CDR3 DNA is TGCGCCAGCAGAGCCACTAGCGGCCCCGGCACCGGGGAG. The rearrangement joins TRBV5-1 to TRBJ2-2; TRBD2 matches at 8 bases. The read ends 3 residues early relative to the CDR3; the germline J gene fills the gap. This CDR3 spans 16 amino acids. V trimming: 5 bases; J trimming: 4 bases; junction bases outside the gene matches: 10. The V gene's germline CDR1 is SGHRS and CDR2 YFSETQ.

Comments on this clone: The read ends 3 residues shy of where the CDR3 ends; the end is completed using the germline J gene. This same CDR3 is encoded by further DNA sequences in the sample. V and J are TRBV14 and TRBJ2-7; a possible D gene is TRBD1 (6 bases). V lost 1 base and J 6 bases, leaving 10 bases between the germline ends. Looked up from germline, CDR1 is SGHDN and CDR2 is FVKESK. The length of the CDR3 is 13 residues. The covered CDR3 bases are TGTGCCAGCAGCCAAGTCACCAGGGGCGAG. Residues: CASSQVTRGE. Given in full, the CDR3 is CASSQVTRGEQYF.

In the case of this clone: The read ends 3 residues early relative to the CDR3; the germline J gene fills the gap. This chain links TRBV19 with TRBJ2-2; TRBD1 is a possible D gene (6 bases). CDR3 length equals 16 residues. V gave up 5 bases and J gave up 3 bases, with 16 bases separating them. Germline CDR1 and CDR2: LNHDA and SQIVND (reference sequence). CDR3 protein: CASSLYRAGYTGELFF. The DNA read from the CDR3 is TGTGCCAGTAGTTTATACAGGGCTGGATACACCGGGGAG. Drawing the rest from reference TRBV19 and TRBJ2-2, the complete variable domain is DGGITQSPKYLFRKEGQNVTLSCEQNLNHDAMYWYRQDPGQGLRLIYYSQIVNDFQKGDIAEGYSVSREKKESFPLTVTSAQKNPTAFYLCASSLYRAGYTGELFFGEGSRLTVL.

A note on this clone: The read halts 3 residues ahead of the CDR3 end, with the missing end drawn from the germline J gene. The chain is built from TRBV27 and TRBJ2-2, with TRBD2 matching 7 bases. Germline values: CDR1 MNHEY, CDR2 SMNVEV (reference sequence). The CDR3 has 14 amino acids. After removal of 8 bases from V and 5 bases from J, the junction contained 8 bases not matched to a gene. CDR3 DNA, as far as it was read: TGTGCCAGCCGCCTCTCGGGGGGAACCGGGGAG. Protein product: CASRLSGGTGE. From start to end, the CDR3 is CASRLSGGTGELFF.